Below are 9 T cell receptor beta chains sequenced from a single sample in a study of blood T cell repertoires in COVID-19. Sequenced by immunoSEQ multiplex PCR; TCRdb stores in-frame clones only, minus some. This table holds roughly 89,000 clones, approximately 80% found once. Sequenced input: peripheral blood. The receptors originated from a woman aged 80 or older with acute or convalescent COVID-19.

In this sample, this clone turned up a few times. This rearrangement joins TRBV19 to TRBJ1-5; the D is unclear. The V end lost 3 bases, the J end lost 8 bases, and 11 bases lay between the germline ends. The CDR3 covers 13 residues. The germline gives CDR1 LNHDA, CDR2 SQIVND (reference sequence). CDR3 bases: TGTGCCAGTAGTATTAGCGGTTTCGAGCCCCAGCATTTT. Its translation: CASSISGFEPQHF.

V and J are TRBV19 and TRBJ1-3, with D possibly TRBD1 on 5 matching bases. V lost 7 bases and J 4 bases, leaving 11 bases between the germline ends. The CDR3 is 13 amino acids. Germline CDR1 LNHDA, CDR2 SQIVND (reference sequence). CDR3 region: CASIRTTGNTIYF. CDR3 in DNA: TGTGCCAGTATAAGGACAACCGGAAACACCATATATTTT. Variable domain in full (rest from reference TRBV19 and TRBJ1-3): DGGITQSPKYLFRKEGQNVTLSCEQNLNHDAMYWYRQDPGQGLRLIYYSQIVNDFQKGDIAEGYSVSREKKESFPLTVTSAQKNPTAFYLCASIRTTGNTIYFGEGSWLTVV.

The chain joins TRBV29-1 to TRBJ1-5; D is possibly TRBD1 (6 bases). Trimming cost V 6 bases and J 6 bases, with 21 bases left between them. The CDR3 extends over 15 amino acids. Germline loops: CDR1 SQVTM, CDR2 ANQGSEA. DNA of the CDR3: TGCAGCGTCACTTTGGACAGAGAAGGAGGTCAGCCCCAGCATTTT. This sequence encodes CSVTLDREGGQPQHF.

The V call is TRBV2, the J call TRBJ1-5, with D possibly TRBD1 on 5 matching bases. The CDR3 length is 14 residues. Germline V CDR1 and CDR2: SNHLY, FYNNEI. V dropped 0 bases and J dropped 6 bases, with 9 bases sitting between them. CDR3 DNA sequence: TGTGCCAGCAGTGAAGCGCAAGGGGTTCAGCCCCAGCATTTT. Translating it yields CASSEAQGVQPQHF.

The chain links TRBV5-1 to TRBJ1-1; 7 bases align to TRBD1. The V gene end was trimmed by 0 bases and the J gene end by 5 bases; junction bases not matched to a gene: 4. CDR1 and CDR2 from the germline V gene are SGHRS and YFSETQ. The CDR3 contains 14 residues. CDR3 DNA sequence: TGCGCCAGCAGCTTGGGCAGGGGGACTACTGAAGCTTTCTTT. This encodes CASSLGRGTTEAFF.

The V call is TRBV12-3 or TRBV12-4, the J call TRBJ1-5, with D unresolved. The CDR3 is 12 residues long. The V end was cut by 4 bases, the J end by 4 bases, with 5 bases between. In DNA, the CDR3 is TGTGCCAGCAGTTGGCCGAATCAGCCCCAGCATTTT. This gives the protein CASSWPNQPQHF.

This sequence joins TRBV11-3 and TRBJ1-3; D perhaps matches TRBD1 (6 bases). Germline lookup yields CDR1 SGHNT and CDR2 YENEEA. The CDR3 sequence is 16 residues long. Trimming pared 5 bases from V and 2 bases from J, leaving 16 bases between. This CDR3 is CASSPQGVLAGNTIYF. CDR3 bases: TGTGCCAGCAGCCCACAGGGAGTCTTGGCTGGAAACACCATATATTTT.

For the CDR3, the DNA is TGTGCCAGCAGTGTATACAGGGAGACTGAAGCTTTCTTT. This codes for CASSVYRETEAFF. The chain uses TRBV2 and TRBJ1-1, with D possibly matching TRBD1 (6 bases). Deletions cut 4 bases from V and 5 bases from J, with 11 bases between. Germline V gives CDR1 SNHLY, CDR2 FYNNEI. This CDR3 is built from 13 residues.

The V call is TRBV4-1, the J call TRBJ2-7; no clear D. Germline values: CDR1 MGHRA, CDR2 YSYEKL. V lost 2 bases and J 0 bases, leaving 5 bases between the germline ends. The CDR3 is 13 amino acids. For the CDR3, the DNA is TGCGCCAGCAGCCAAATACTCTCCTACGAGCAGTACTTC. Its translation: CASSQILSYEQYF.